Listed below are T cell receptor beta chains from one sample, sequenced in a study of blood T cell repertoires in COVID-19. The method was immunoSEQ multiplex PCR; TCRdb's version includes in-frame clones alone and lacks a portion of them. The data contain 180,000 or so clones, 85% of them seen just once; the ten biggest clones take up under 9.5%. Sequencing was performed on peripheral blood. The receptors were sampled from a woman in her sixties with acute or convalescent COVID-19. Each CDR3 is given with its conserved first and last residue. D genes are given only for firm matches. Size tells how often a clone was seen (once, few, many) or the class of an expanded clone, and some rows leave it out.

d_call	v_call	clone_size	j_call	cdr3_aa	cdr3_nt
NA	TRBV19	NA	TRBJ1-1	CASSILPSGGLRPEAFF	TGTGCCAGTAGTATCCTTCCCTCCGGCGGGTTACGTCCTGAAGCTTTCTTT
NA	TRBV2	NA	TRBJ1-1	CASRDSYTEAFF	TGTGCCAGCAGGGACAGTTACACTGAAGCTTTCTTT
NA	TRBV6-5	NA	TRBJ1-6	CASTGGSYNSPLHF	TGTGCCAGCACCGGAGGCTCCTATAATTCACCCCTCCACTTT
NA	TRBV5-1	NA	TRBJ1-1	CASSLFSVPNTEAFF	TGCGCCAGCAGCTTATTTTCGGTGCCGAACACTGAAGCTTTCTTT
TRBD1	TRBV24-1	NA	TRBJ2-1	CATSESGQGANEQFF	TGTGCCACCAGTGAGTCGGGACAGGGGGCGAATGAGCAGTTCTTC
TRBD1	TRBV15	NA	TRBJ2-5	CATSLDREQTQYF	TGTGCCACCAGCTTAGACAGGGAGCAGACCCAGTACTTC
NA	TRBV28	NA	TRBJ1-5	CASSLTGRNQPQHF	TGTGCCAGCAGTTTAACAGGGAGAAATCAGCCCCAGCATTTT
NA	TRBV7-3	NA	TRBJ2-1	CASSQGRGEQFF	TGTGCCAGCAGCCAGGGGAGGGGTGAGCAGTTCTTC
NA	TRBV7-9	NA	TRBJ2-2	CASSLTPGELFF	TGTGCCAGCAGCTTAACTCCCGGGGAGCTGTTTTTT
NA	TRBV19	NA	TRBJ1-3	CASRDRSSGNTIYF	TGTGCCAGTAGAGACAGGAGCTCTGGAAACACCATATATTTT
NA	TRBV6-6	NA	TRBJ1-5	CASRIGQPPNQPQHF	TGTGCCAGCAGGATCGGACAGCCACCTAATCAGCCCCAGCATTTT
TRBD2	TRBV6-5	NA	TRBJ2-1	CASKREGHGNEQFF	TGTGCCAGCAAACGGGAGGGCCATGGCAATGAGCAGTTCTTC
TRBD2	TRBV19	NA	TRBJ2-3	CASSIGTSGDTQYF	TGTGCCAGTAGTATCGGGACTAGCGGAGATACGCAGTATTTT
NA	TRBV19	NA	TRBJ2-3	CASSIGGPRTDTQYF	TGTGCCAGTAGTATCGGGGGGCCGAGGACAGATACGCAGTATTTT
NA	TRBV11-1	NA	TRBJ2-7	CASSDTTVSYEQYF	TGTGCCAGCAGCGATACGACAGTCTCCTACGAGCAGTACTTC
TRBD2	TRBV29-1	NA	TRBJ2-1	CSPTGLAGGEQFF	TGCAGCCCTACAGGACTAGCGGGAGGAGAGCAGTTCTTC
TRBD1	TRBV6-6	once	TRBJ2-6	CASSLRGQGRSGANVLTF	TGTGCCAGCAGTCTTAGGGGACAGGGTCGCTCTGGGGCCAACGTCCTGACTTTC
TRBD2	TRBV24-1	NA	TRBJ2-3	CATSDLASGRVTDTQYF	TGTGCCACCAGTGATTTGGCTAGCGGGAGAGTCACAGATACGCAGTATTTT
NA	TRBV7-8	NA	TRBJ2-7	CASSFMQGYEQYF	TGTGCCAGCAGCTTCATGCAGGGATACGAGCAGTACTTC
TRBD1	TRBV28	NA	TRBJ2-7	CASSSRGTGDTQQYF	TGTGCCAGCAGTTCAAGAGGGACAGGGGATACGCAGCAGTACTTC
NA	TRBV9	NA	TRBJ2-1	CASSVAPGLGLSSYNEQFF	TGTGCCAGCAGCGTAGCTCCCGGTCTCGGACTAAGCTCCTACAATGAGCAGTTCTTC
NA	TRBV20-1	NA	TRBJ1-2	CSASTVNGYTF	TGCAGTGCTAGTACGGTTAATGGCTACACCTTC
NA	TRBV6-5	NA	TRBJ1-1	CASSPQMLNTEAFF	TGTGCCAGCAGTCCGCAGATGCTGAACACTGAAGCTTTCTTT
TRBD2	TRBV5-4	NA	TRBJ2-1	CASSSGLALNEQFF	TGTGCCAGCAGCTCGGGACTAGCGTTGAATGAGCAGTTCTTC
NA	TRBV5-4	NA	TRBJ1-2	CASISAGGDYGYTF	TGTGCCAGCATCTCGGCAGGAGGGGACTATGGCTACACCTTC
NA	TRBV29-1	NA	TRBJ1-6	CSVEEGPNSPLHF	TGCAGCGTTGAGGAGGGTCCGAATTCACCCCTCCACTTT
TRBD1	TRBV5-1	NA	TRBJ1-2	CASSPGGTANYGYTF	TGCGCCAGCAGCCCCGGAGGGACAGCTAACTATGGCTACACCTTC
NA	TRBV28	NA	TRBJ1-5	CASSLPRGGKSNQPQHF	TGTGCCAGCAGTTTACCGAGGGGGGGTAAGAGCAATCAGCCCCAGCATTTT
TRBD1	TRBV19	NA	TRBJ1-5	CASSTDRGQPQHF	TGTGCCAGTAGTACCGACAGGGGCCAGCCCCAGCATTTT
NA	TRBV9	NA	TRBJ2-2	CASSVDLATANTGELFF	TGTGCCAGCAGCGTAGACTTAGCCACGGCGAACACCGGGGAGCTGTTTTTT
TRBD1	TRBV27	NA	TRBJ2-1	CASSSRDRADNEQFF	TGTGCCAGCAGTTCCCGGGACAGGGCCGACAATGAGCAGTTCTTC
TRBD1	TRBV6-2/TRBV6-3	few	TRBJ1-5	CASSYTHRTGYSNQPQHF	TGTGCCAGCAGTTACACCCACCGGACAGGATATAGCAATCAGCCCCAGCATTTT
TRBD2	TRBV19	NA	TRBJ2-1	CASTQGASGRANYNEQFF	TGTGCCAGTACCCAGGGGGCTAGCGGGAGGGCCAACTACAATGAGCAGTTCTTC
NA	TRBV6-5	NA	TRBJ1-2	CASSYLGSGYTF	TGTGCCAGCAGTTACTTGGGGAGTGGCTACACCTTC
NA	TRBV6-2/TRBV6-3	NA	TRBJ2-1	CASSYSGFYNEQFF	TGTGCCAGCAGTTACAGCGGGTTTTACAATGAGCAGTTCTTC
TRBD2	TRBV7-3	NA	TRBJ2-3	CASSSNDPREGLYTQYF	TGTGCCAGCAGCTCTAACGACCCGCGGGAGGGCCTATATACGCAGTATTTT
NA	TRBV6-1	NA	TRBJ2-4	CASSEDVSGQNIQYF	TGTGCCAGCAGTGAAGACGTTAGCGGCCAAAACATTCAGTACTTC
NA	TRBV30	NA	TRBJ2-3	CAWSFSGTHRGTQYF	TGTGCCTGGAGTTTTAGCGGGACGCACAGGGGTACGCAGTATTTT
NA	TRBV5-5	NA	TRBJ1-5	CASSFPNQPQHF	TGTGCCAGCAGCTTCCCAAATCAGCCCCAGCATTTT
TRBD2	TRBV20-1	NA	TRBJ2-2	CSAKTSGALFF	TGCAGTGCTAAGACTAGCGGAGCGCTGTTTTTT
NA	TRBV19	few	TRBJ1-2	CASSQPGLDGYTF	TGTGCCAGTAGCCAGCCGGGACTCGATGGCTACACCTTC
TRBD2	TRBV2	NA	TRBJ2-3	CASTRGSREADTQYF	TGTGCCAGCACCCGCGGGAGCCGGGAAGCAGATACGCAGTATTTT
TRBD1	TRBV6-5	NA	TRBJ1-6	CASSYHGTVPMALHF	TGTGCCAGCAGTTACCATGGGACAGTACCTATGGCCCTCCACTTT
TRBD2	TRBV7-2	NA	TRBJ2-2	CASSVTLAGGGELFF	TGTGCCAGCAGCGTAACACTAGCGGGAGGAGGGGAGCTGTTTTTT
TRBD2	TRBV7-8	NA	TRBJ2-5	CASSHLPAGGPETQYF	TGTGCCAGCAGCCACCTTCCAGCGGGAGGGCCGGAGACCCAGTACTTC
NA	TRBV20-1	NA	TRBJ2-1	CSASSPGGYNEQFF	TGCAGTGCTAGTTCTCCCGGGGGTTACAATGAGCAGTTCTTC
NA	TRBV7-8	NA	TRBJ2-4	CASSLGQPVNIQYF	TGTGCCAGCAGCTTAGGACAACCTGTAAACATTCAGTACTTC
NA	TRBV5-6	NA	TRBJ1-5	CASSLYNQPQHF	TGTGCCAGCAGCTTGTACAATCAGCCCCAGCATTTT
NA	TRBV28	NA	TRBJ2-7	CASNSGTYEQYF	TGTGCCAGCAACTCCGGGACTTACGAGCAGTACTTC
NA	TRBV28	NA	TRBJ2-5	CASSFVTTPQETQYF	TGTGCCAGCAGTTTTGTAACAACACCTCAAGAGACCCAGTACTTC
NA	TRBV27	NA	TRBJ1-1	CASRRSGGRGGTEAFF	TGTGCCAGCAGGAGGAGTGGGGGGCGCGGGGGGACTGAAGCTTTCTTT
NA	TRBV11-2	few	TRBJ2-3	CASSLWTTGVTDTQYF	TGTGCCAGCAGCTTATGGACAACTGGGGTCACAGATACGCAGTATTTT
NA	TRBV4-1	NA	TRBJ2-1	CASSQSLAEYNEQFF	TGCGCCAGCAGCCAGAGTTTAGCGGAATACAATGAGCAGTTCTTC
TRBD2	TRBV27	NA	TRBJ2-1	CASSPLAGGYNEQFF	TGTGCCAGCAGTCCGCTAGCGGGAGGTTACAATGAGCAGTTCTTC
NA	TRBV6-5	once	TRBJ2-7	CASSYSKDFPYEQYF	TGTGCCAGCAGTTACTCGAAGGACTTTCCCTACGAGCAGTACTTC
NA	TRBV6-6	NA	TRBJ1-4	CASSSGEKLFF	TGTGCCAGCAGTTCAGGCGAAAAACTGTTTTTT
TRBD1	TRBV25-1	few	TRBJ1-2	CASSADPGTGAENYGYTF	TGTGCCAGCAGTGCAGACCCCGGGACAGGGGCGGAAAACTATGGCTACACCTTC
NA	TRBV5-1	NA	TRBJ2-7	CASTWGPSSYEQYF	TGCGCCAGCACGTGGGGCCCAAGCTCCTACGAGCAGTACTTC
TRBD1	TRBV27	NA	TRBJ1-2	CASSLQGATYGYTF	TGTGCCAGCAGTTTACAGGGGGCAACCTATGGCTACACCTTC